This TCR beta chain is from a study of T cell repertoires in cytomegalovirus infection. TCRdb reprocessed the reads with MiXCR, giving one entry per CDR3 protein. The sample lists hundreds of thousands of distinct CDR3 sequences, approximately 8.9% occurring once. There are many counts of this clonotype. This TCR was sampled from a human donor in good health (CMV status not recorded). Some clones in this sample may be carry-over from other donors' samples. The specimen was PBMCs.

The CDR3, as DNA: TGTGCCAGCAGCCAAACTACAGGGTGGATAGACAATGAGCAGTTCTTC. Residues: CASSQTTGWIDNEQFF. The chain uses TRBV4-2 and TRBJ2-1, with D tentatively TRBD1 (6 bases). This CDR3 region has 16 residues. Between the trimmed V and J ends, which lost 2 bases and 5 bases, there was a span of 16 bases. From germline, CDR1 is LGHNA and CDR2 YNFKEQ.